This T cell receptor (beta chain) was observed in a study of vaccination and CD4 T cells after COVID-19. At the level of the study: Overlapping SARS-CoV-2, HCoV-NL63, HCoV-OC43 and HCoV-229E spike peptides were used to stimulate cells. Study observations and caveats: Median SARS-CoV-2-reactive clonotype numbers went up from roughly 21 to 40, but not significantly.

Turning to this clonotype: Its antigen remains unidentified. The CDR3 end shows no conserved phenylalanine or tryptophan, and so a read error is likely. The DNA is left out, because the CDR3 cannot be placed on it with certainty; the CDR3 is given as TCRdb lists it.

Treatment given: approximately 10-day PBMC culture with coronavirus spike peptide pools or control peptides (ViraFEST assay). An Oncomine TCR Beta short-read assay was used to sequence the DNA from cultured CD4+ T cells. TCRdb re-analysed the PCR reads in MiXCR, keeping a single row per CDR3 protein. Here the sample spans roughly 10,000 distinct CDR3 sequences, roughly 64% being singletons. 14 amino acids form the CDR3, both terminal residues included. Germline CDR1 SNHLY, CDR2 FYNNEI. The genes are TRBV2 and TRBJ2-7; the DNA was not used to check the table's D call, TRBD2. The sequence came from a human donor who had recovered from COVID-19. Sequenced sample: CD4+ T cells from blood, cultured in vitro. The CDR3 reads CASRLPAGLAGTPL.